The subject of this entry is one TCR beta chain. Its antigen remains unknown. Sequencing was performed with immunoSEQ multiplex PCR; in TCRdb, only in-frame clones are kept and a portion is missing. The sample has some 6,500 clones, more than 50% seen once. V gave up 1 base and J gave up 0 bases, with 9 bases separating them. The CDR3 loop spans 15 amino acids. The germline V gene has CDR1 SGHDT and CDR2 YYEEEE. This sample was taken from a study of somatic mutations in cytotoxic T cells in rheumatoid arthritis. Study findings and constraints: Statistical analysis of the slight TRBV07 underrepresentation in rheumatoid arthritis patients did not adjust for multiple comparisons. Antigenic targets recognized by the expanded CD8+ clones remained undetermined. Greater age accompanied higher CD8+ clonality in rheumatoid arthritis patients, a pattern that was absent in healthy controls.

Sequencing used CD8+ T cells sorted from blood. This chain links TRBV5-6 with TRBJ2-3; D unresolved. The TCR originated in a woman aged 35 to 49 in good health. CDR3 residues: CASSLWVSSTDTQYF. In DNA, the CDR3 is TGTGCCAGCAGCTTGTGGGTTTCTAGCACAGATACGCAGTATTTT.